The source of this T cell receptor beta chain is a study of shared clonotypes between healthy human individuals. Overall study: Donors were a couple of women and a few men aged 18 to 49.

The ends lost 3 bases at V and 1 base at J; junction bases unmatched: 5. CDR3 length: 15 residues. Germline CDR1 LNHDA, CDR2 SQIVND (reference sequence). Once extracted for a subset, genomic DNA was divided evenly among several immunoSEQ plates. Assay: immunoSEQ multiplex PCR; the TCRdb copy retains only in-frame clones and omits some. The profile shows just over 2,000,000 clones, 90% to 95% of them singletons. Sample: naive CD4+ T cells sorted from blood. Subset reported: CD45RA+ positively selected. The TCR originated in a man aged 18-30 years in good health. This sequence joins TRBV19 and TRBJ1-2; 7 bases fit TRBD1. CDR3 bases: TGTGCCAGTAGTATCGAGACAGGGTTTAACTATGGCTACACCTTC. This sequence encodes CASSIETGFNYGYTF.